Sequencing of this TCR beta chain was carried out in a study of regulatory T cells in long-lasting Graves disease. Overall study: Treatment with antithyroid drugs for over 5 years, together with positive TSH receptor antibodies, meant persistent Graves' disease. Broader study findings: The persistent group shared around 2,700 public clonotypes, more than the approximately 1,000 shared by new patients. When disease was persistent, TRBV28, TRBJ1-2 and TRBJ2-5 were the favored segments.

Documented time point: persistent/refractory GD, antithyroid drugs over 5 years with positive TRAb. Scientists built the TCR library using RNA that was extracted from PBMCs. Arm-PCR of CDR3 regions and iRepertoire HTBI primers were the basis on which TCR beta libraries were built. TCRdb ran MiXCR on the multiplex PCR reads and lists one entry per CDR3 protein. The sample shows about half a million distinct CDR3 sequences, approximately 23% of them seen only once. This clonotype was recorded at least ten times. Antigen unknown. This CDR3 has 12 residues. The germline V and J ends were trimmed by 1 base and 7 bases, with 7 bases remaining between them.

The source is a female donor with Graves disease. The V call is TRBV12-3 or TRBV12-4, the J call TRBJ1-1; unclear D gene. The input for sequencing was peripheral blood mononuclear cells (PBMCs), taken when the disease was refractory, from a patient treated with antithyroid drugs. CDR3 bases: TGTGCCAGCAGTTTAGTGGCGAATGAAGCTTTCTTT. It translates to CASSLVANEAFF.